This TCR beta chain emerged from a study of T-cell reconstitution after alpha-beta-depleted transplantation in children. V was trimmed by 2 bases and J by 2 bases, leaving 11 bases between them. In germline, CDR1 is MDHEN, CDR2 SYDVKM. The CDR3 is made up of 15 amino acids. TCRbeta library preparation incorporated unique molecular identifiers. TCRdb used MiXCR to reprocess the PCR reads, holding one entry per CDR3 protein. The sample lists roughly 610,000 distinct CDR3 sequences, about 10% seen once, with 3.5% to 5% in the top ten. This clonotype was obtained from a human donor who donated a stem cell graft to a child with acute myeloid leukemia. This chain uses TRBV28 with TRBJ2-3; possibly TRBD2 for D (5 bases). The sequenced sample was PBMCs from the stem cell graft donor, obtained from the stem cell graft. CDR3 bases: TGTGCCAGCAGTTTAGGTGGGAGCCTCACAGATACGCAGTATTTT. Residues: CASSLGGSLTDTQYF.